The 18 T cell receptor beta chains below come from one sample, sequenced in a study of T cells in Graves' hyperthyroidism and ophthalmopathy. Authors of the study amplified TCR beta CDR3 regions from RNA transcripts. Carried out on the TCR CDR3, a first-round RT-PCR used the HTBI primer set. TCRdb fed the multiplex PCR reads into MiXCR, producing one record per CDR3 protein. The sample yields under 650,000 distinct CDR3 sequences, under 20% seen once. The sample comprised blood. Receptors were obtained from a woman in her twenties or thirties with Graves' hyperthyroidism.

This CDR3 reads CASSASQNYNGYTF. CDR3 nucleotide sequence: TGTGCCAGCAGCGCGTCCCAGAACTATAATGGCTACACCTTC. The chain links TRBV9 to TRBJ1-2; the D is unclear. The ends were cut back, 3 bases at V and 6 bases at J, with 15 bases in the middle. The V gene's germline CDR1 is SGDLS and CDR2 YYNGEE. The CDR3 covers 14 residues.

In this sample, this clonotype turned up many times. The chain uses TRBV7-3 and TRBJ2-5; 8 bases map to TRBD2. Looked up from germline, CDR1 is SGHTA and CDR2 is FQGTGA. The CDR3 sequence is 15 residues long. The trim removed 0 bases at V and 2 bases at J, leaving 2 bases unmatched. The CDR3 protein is CASSLTGTSQETQYF. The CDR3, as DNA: TGTGCCAGCAGCTTAACTGGGACTAGTCAAGAGACCCAGTACTTC.

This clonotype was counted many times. The CDR3 loop is CSVEQGTDTQYF. For the CDR3, the DNA is TGCAGCGTTGAGCAGGGAACAGATACGCAGTATTTT. The genes are TRBV29-1 and TRBJ2-3; maybe TRBD1 (5 bases). CDR1 SQVTM and CDR2 ANQGSEA come from the germline V gene. Trimming removed 3 bases from V and 3 bases from J, with 7 bases in between. This CDR3 region has 12 residues.

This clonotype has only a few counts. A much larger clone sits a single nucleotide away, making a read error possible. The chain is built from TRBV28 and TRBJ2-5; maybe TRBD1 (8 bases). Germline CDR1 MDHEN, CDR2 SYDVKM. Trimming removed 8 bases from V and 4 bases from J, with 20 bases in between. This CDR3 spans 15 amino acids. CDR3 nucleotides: TGTGCCAGCGGTCCCACAGGGGGAGGGTCAGAGACCCAGTACTTC. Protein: CASGPTGGGSETQYF.

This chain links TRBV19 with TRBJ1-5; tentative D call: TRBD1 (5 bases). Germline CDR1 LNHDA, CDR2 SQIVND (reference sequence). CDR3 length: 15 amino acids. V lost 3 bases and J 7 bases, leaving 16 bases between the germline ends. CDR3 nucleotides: TGTGCCAGTAGTATTGGGGCAGGGACTTCGCAGCCCCAGCATTTT. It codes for CASSIGAGTSQPQHF. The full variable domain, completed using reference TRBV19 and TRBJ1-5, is DGGITQSPKYLFRKEGQNVTLSCEQNLNHDAMYWYRQDPGQGLRLIYYSQIVNDFQKGDIAEGYSVSREKKESFPLTVTSAQKNPTAFYLCASSIGAGTSQPQHFGDGTRLSIL.

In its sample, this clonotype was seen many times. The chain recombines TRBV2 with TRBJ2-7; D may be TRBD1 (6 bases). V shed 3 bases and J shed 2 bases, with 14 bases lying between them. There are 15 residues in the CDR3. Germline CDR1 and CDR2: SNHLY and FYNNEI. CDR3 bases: TGTGCCAGCAGTGAGGGGGCGCTTCCCACCTACGAGCAGTACTTC. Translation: CASSEGALPTYEQYF.

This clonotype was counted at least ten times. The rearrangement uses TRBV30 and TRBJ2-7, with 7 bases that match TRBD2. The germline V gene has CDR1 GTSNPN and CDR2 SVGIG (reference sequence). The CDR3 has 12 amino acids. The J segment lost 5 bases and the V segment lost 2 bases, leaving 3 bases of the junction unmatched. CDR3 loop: CAWSQRGHEQYF. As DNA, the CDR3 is TGTGCCTGGAGTCAGCGGGGCCACGAGCAGTACTTC.

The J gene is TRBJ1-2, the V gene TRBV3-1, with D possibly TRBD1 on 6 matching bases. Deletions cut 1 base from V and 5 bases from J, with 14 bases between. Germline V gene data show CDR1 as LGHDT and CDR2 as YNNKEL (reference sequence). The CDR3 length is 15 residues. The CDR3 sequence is CASSQVGDIGYGYTF. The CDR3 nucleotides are TGTGCCAGCAGCCAAGTCGGGGACATTGGTTATGGCTACACCTTC. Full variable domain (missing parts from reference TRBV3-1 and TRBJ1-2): DTAVSQTPKYLVTQMGNDKSIKCEQNLGHDTMYWYKQDSKKFLKIMFSYNNKELIINETVPNRFSPKSPDKAHLNLHINSLELGDSAVYFCASSQVGDIGYGYTFGSGTRLTVV.

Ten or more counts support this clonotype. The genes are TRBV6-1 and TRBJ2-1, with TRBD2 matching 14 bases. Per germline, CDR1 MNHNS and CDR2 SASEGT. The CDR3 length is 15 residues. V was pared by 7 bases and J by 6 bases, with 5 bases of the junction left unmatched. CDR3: CASTPGLAGGNEQFF. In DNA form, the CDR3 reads TGTGCCAGCACCCCCGGACTAGCGGGAGGCAATGAGCAGTTCTTC.

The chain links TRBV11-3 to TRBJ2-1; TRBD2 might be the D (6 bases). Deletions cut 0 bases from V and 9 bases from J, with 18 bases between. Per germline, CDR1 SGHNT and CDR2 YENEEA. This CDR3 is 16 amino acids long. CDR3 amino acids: CASSLDLGGRISEQFF. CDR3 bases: TGTGCCAGCAGCTTAGATCTAGGAGGGAGGATTAGTGAGCAGTTCTTC.

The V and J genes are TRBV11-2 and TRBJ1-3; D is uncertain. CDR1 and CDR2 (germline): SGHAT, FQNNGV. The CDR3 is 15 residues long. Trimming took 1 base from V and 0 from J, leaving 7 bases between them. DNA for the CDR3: TGTGCCAGCAGCTTAGGAGCTGGCTCTGGAAACACCATATATTTT. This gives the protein CASSLGAGSGNTIYF.

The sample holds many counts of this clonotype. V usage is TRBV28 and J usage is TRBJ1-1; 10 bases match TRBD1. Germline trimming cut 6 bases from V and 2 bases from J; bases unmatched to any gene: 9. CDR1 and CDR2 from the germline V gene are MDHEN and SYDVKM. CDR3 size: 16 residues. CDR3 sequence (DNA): TGTGCCAGCAGCTTCTGGGACAGGGGCCTCAACACTGAAGCTTTCTTT. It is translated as CASSFWDRGLNTEAFF.

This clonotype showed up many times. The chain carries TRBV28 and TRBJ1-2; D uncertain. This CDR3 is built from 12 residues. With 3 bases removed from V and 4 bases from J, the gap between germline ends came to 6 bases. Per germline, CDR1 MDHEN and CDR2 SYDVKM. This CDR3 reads CASSFGSYGYTF. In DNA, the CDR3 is TGTGCCAGCAGTTTTGGGAGCTATGGCTACACCTTC.

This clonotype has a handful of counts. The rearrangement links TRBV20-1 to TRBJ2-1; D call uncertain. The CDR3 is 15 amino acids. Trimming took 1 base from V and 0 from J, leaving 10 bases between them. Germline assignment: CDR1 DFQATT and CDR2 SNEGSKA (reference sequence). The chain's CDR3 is CSARVPGSSYNEQFF. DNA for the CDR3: TGCAGTGCTAGAGTCCCCGGAAGCTCCTACAATGAGCAGTTCTTC.

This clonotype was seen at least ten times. DNA for the CDR3: TGTGCCAGCAATCTCCAGGGTCAGGTCAGCACAGATACGCAGTATTTT. Protein sequence: CASNLQGQVSTDTQYF. The rearrangement links TRBV2 to TRBJ2-3, with D possibly TRBD1 on 5 matching bases. The CDR3 runs 16 residues. V gave up 7 bases and J gave up 0 bases, with 17 bases separating them. Germline loops: CDR1 SNHLY, CDR2 FYNNEI.

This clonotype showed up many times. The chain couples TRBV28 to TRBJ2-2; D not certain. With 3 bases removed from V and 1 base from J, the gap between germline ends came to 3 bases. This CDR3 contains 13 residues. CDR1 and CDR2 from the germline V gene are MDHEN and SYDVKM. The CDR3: CASSLRNTGELFF. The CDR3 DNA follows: TGTGCCAGCAGTTTGAGGAACACCGGGGAGCTGTTTTTT.

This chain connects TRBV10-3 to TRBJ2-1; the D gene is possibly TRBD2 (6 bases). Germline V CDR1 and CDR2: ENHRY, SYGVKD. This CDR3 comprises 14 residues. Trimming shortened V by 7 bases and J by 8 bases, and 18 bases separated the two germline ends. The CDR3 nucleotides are TGTGCCATCAAGGCGGGGACCGGCATCGATGAGCAGTTCTTC. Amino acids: CAIKAGTGIDEQFF.

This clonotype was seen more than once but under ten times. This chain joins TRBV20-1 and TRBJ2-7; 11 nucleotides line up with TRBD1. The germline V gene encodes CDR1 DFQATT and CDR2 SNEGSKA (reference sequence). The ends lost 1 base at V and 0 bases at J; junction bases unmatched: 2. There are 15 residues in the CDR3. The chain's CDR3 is CSARAGTGGSYEQYF. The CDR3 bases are TGCAGTGCTAGAGCCGGGACAGGGGGCTCCTACGAGCAGTACTTC.